A single sample gave rise to the 20 T cell receptor beta chains below, sequenced in a study of blood T cell repertoires in COVID-19. TCRdb's table, derived via immunoSEQ multiplex PCR, lists solely in-frame clones and lacks some. The repertoire has roughly 100,000 clones, roughly 72% of them found once; the top ten carry approximately 6.3%. The specimen was peripheral blood. These receptor sequences come from a man at least 80 years old with acute or convalescent COVID-19.

The J gene is TRBJ2-3, the V gene TRBV24-1, with TRBD1 matching over 8 bases. CDR1 KGHDR and CDR2 SFDVKD come from the germline V gene. V lost 5 bases to trimming and J lost 3 bases; unmatched junction nucleotides: 6. The CDR3 is 15 residues long. DNA of the CDR3: TGTGCCACCAGTGGTGCAGGGGGCGGGACAGATACGCAGTATTTT. This gives the protein CATSGAGGGTDTQYF.

This clone was seen a handful of times. This chain uses TRBV7-9 with TRBJ2-6, with D hard to call. The CDR3 contains 19 residues. Germline assignment: CDR1 SEHNR and CDR2 FQNEAQ (reference sequence). Trimming removed 5 bases at V and 0 bases at J, with 20 bases between. The CDR3 sequence: CASSPRLGATVSGANVLTF. CDR3 DNA: TGTGCCAGCAGCCCGCGATTGGGCGCCACGGTCTCTGGGGCCAACGTCCTGACTTTC.

V gene TRBV2 combines with J gene TRBJ2-7; D unclear. The CDR3 is 13 residues long. Deletions cut 5 bases from V and 1 base from J, with 9 bases between. Germline V gene lookup returns CDR1 SNHLY and CDR2 FYNNEI. CDR3 residues: CASSLSRSYEQYF. The DNA for the CDR3 is TGTGCCAGCAGTTTGAGTAGATCCTACGAGCAGTACTTC.

The V and J genes are TRBV27 and TRBJ2-7; 9 bases are a match to TRBD1. After removal of 4 bases from V and 3 bases from J, the junction contained 4 bases not matched to a gene. There are 14 residues in the CDR3. Germline loops: CDR1 MNHEY, CDR2 SMNVEV (reference sequence). This chain's CDR3 is CASSSRGQGYEQYF. For the CDR3, the DNA is TGTGCCAGCAGTTCCAGGGGACAGGGCTACGAGCAGTACTTC.

The V call is TRBV7-9, the J call TRBJ2-3; no reliable D call. Per the germline V gene, CDR1 is SEHNR and CDR2 is FQNEAQ (reference sequence). V was clipped by 8 bases and J by 2 bases, with 8 bases between them. The CDR3 loop spans 12 amino acids. CDR3 DNA sequence: TGTGCCAGCCTCGTTTACACAGATACGCAGTATTTT. It translates to CASLVYTDTQYF.

The V call is TRBV19, the J call TRBJ1-1; perhaps TRBD1 as D (5 bases). Germline loops: CDR1 LNHDA, CDR2 SQIVND (reference sequence). Trimming took off 6 bases at V and 0 bases at J, with 14 bases between the two ends. CDR3 length: 15 amino acids. The CDR3 here is CASSAWQGMNTEAFF. CDR3 DNA sequence: TGTGCCAGTAGCGCATGGCAGGGAATGAACACTGAAGCTTTCTTT.

V is TRBV28 and J is TRBJ2-7; 7 positions agree with TRBD2. The ends lost 2 bases at V and 4 bases at J; junction bases unmatched: 5. Germline V gives CDR1 MDHEN, CDR2 SYDVKM. The CDR3 runs to 14 residues. CDR3 coding DNA: TGTGCCAGCAGTTTAGGCGGGAGAGGTTACGAGCAGTACTTC. This codes for CASSLGGRGYEQYF.

The V and J genes are TRBV9 and TRBJ2-3, with D perhaps TRBD2 (7 bases). CDR1 SGDLS and CDR2 YYNGEE come from the germline V gene. Trimming shortened V by 3 bases and J by 10 bases, and 12 bases separated the two germline ends. The CDR3 covers 12 residues. The CDR3 bases are TGTGCCAGCAGCGACGGGGGGCATCCGCAGTATTTT. Translating gives CASSDGGHPQYF. The full variable domain, rest sourced from reference TRBV9 and TRBJ2-3, is DSGVTQTPKHLITATGQRVTLRCSPRSGDLSVYWYQQSLDQGLQFLIQYYNGEERAKGNILERFSAQQFPDLHSELNLSSLELGDSALYFCASSDGGHPQYFGPGTRLTVL.

The rearrangement uses TRBV4-1 and TRBJ1-1, with 8 positions matching TRBD1. The junction had 6 bases not matched to a gene; V was cut back by 0 bases and J by 9 bases. Germline CDR1 and CDR2: MGHRA and YSYEKL. This CDR3 has 14 amino acids. CDR3 sequence (DNA): TGCGCCAGCAGCCAAGATCCCTGGACAGGGAAAGCTTTCTTT. Residues: CASSQDPWTGKAFF.

The J gene is TRBJ1-5, the V gene TRBV28; D might be TRBD1 (5 bases). Germline lookup yields CDR1 MDHEN and CDR2 SYDVKM. V shed 8 bases and J shed 9 bases, with 11 bases lying between them. The CDR3 loop spans 11 amino acids. Here the CDR3 DNA reads TGTGCCAGCGGCATCCAGGGGCCCCAGCATTTT. Its translation is CASGIQGPQHF.

The V and J genes are TRBV6-1 and TRBJ2-1; 12 bases align to TRBD2. Germline V gene sequence: CDR1 MNHNS, CDR2 SASEGT. The CDR3 contains 16 residues. The V and J ends lost 3 bases and 7 bases, in that order; junction bases with no gene match: 7. The CDR3 bases are TGTGCCAGCAGTGACAGGGCACTAGCGGGAGGTAATGAGCAGTTCTTC. This codes for CASSDRALAGGNEQFF.

The gene calls are TRBV29-1 and TRBJ1-1; D gene unclear. The CDR3 extends over 13 amino acids. CDR1 and CDR2 (germline): SQVTM, ANQGSEA. The V gene lost 6 bases and the J gene lost 6 bases, with 17 bases spanning the gap. The CDR3 reads CSVSRVEISEAFF. CDR3 nucleotide sequence: TGCAGCGTATCCCGGGTCGAGATCTCTGAAGCTTTCTTT.

This clone was recorded only once. This chain connects TRBV2 to TRBJ2-1, with D uncertain. CDR1 is SNHLY and CDR2 is FYNNEI in the germline V gene. CDR3 length: 16 amino acids. V gave up 4 bases and J gave up 3 bases, with 16 bases separating them. The CDR3 DNA sequence: TGTGCCAGCAGTGTGGTCTCGCGGCCCCTCTACAATGAGCAGTTCTTC. It encodes CASSVVSRPLYNEQFF.

CDR3 in DNA: TGTGCCAGCAGTGAAGTAGACAGGGGCGCTTACGAGCAGTACTTC. This translates into CASSEVDRGAYEQYF. J is TRBJ2-7 and V is TRBV2; TRBD1 aligns across 8 bases. This CDR3 region has 15 residues. The V segment lost 1 base and the J segment 4 bases; nucleotides outside the gene matches: 6. Germline loops: CDR1 SNHLY, CDR2 FYNNEI. The whole variable domain, filled in from reference TRBV2 and TRBJ2-7, reads EPEVTQTPSHQVTQMGQEVILRCVPISNHLYFYWYRQILGQKVEFLVSFYNNEISEKSEIFDDQFSVERPDGSNFTLKIRSTKLEDSAMYFCASSEVDRGAYEQYFGPGTRLTVT.

The rearrangement links TRBV28 to TRBJ1-1; no definite D call. The CDR3 has 14 amino acids. Between the trimmed V and J ends, which lost 5 bases and 1 base, there was a span of 11 bases. Germline CDR1 MDHEN, CDR2 SYDVKM. CDR3 nucleotides: TGTGCCAGCAGTCAAGCAGGCACGAACACTGAAGCTTTCTTT. Translation: CASSQAGTNTEAFF.

The chain carries TRBV29-1 and TRBJ1-1; 7 bases agree with TRBD1. Germline assignment: CDR1 SQVTM and CDR2 ANQGSEA. Germline trimming cut 7 bases from V and 4 bases from J; bases unmatched to any gene: 9. This CDR3 has 13 residues. CDR3 coding DNA: TGCAGCGGTGGTCAGGGGGTGGGCACTGAAGCTTTCTTT. Protein sequence: CSGGQGVGTEAFF.

V usage is TRBV7-8 and J usage is TRBJ2-3; TRBD1 is a possible D gene (6 bases). Germline V lookup: CDR1 SGHVS, CDR2 FQNEAQ. The V end was cut by 0 bases, the J end by 5 bases, with 9 bases between. The CDR3 contains 14 residues. The CDR3 DNA follows: TGTGCCAGCAGCTTAGCGCTCAGGGGAGATACGCAGTATTTT. Translation: CASSLALRGDTQYF.

The rearrangement uses TRBV4-1 and TRBJ1-2, with TRBD1 identical over 8 bases. Per germline, CDR1 MGHRA and CDR2 YSYEKL. This CDR3 contains 16 residues. After removal of 0 bases from V and 8 bases from J, the junction contained 11 bases not matched to a gene. The CDR3 region has the DNA TGCGCCAGCAGCCAAGACCTGGGGCAGGGGGCGCGGGGCTACACCTTC. Protein: CASSQDLGQGARGYTF.

This rearrangement joins TRBV18 to TRBJ2-1; D may be TRBD1 (6 bases). Germline V CDR1 and CDR2: KGHSH, LQKENI. The CDR3 length is 16 residues. With 2 bases removed from V and 5 bases from J, the gap between germline ends came to 16 bases. The CDR3 nucleotides are TGTGCCAGCTCACCAACGCTCCGGGACACCAACAATGAGCAGTTCTTC. Its protein is CASSPTLRDTNNEQFF. The full variable domain, with the rest looked up from reference TRBV18 and TRBJ2-1, is NAGVMQNPRHLVRRRGQEARLRCSPMKGHSHVYWYRQLPEEGLKFMVYLQKENIIDESGMPKERFSAEFPKEGPSILRIQQVVRGDSAAYFCASSPTLRDTNNEQFFGPGTRLTVL.

The CDR3 spells CASSQDSHSGNTIYF. In nucleotides, the CDR3 is TGTGCCAGCAGCCAAGATAGCCACTCTGGAAACACCATATATTTT. The chain joins TRBV3-1 (or the pseudogene TRBV3-2) to TRBJ1-3; D is unresolved. Trimming removed 0 bases at V and 0 bases at J, with 6 bases between. The CDR3 is made up of 15 amino acids. CDR1 is LGHDT and CDR2 is YNNKEL in the germline V gene (reference sequence).